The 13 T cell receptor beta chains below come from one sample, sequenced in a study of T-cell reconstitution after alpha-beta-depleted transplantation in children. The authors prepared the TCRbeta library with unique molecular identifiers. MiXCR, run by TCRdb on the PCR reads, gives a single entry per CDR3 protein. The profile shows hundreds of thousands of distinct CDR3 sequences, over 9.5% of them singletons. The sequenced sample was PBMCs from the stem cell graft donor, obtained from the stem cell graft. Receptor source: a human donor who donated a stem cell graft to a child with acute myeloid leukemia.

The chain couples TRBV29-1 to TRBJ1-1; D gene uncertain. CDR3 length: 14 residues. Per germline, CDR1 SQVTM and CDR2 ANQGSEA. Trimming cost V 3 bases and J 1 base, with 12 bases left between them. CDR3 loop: CSVDMRLTNTEAFF. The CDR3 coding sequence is TGCAGCGTTGATATGCGACTCACGAACACTGAAGCTTTCTTT. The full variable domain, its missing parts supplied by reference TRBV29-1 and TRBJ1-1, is SAVISQKPSRDICQRGTSLTIQCQVDSQVTMMFWYRQQPGQSLTLIATANQGSEATYESGFVIDKFPISRPNLTFSTLTVSNMSPEDSSIYLCSVDMRLTNTEAFFGQGTRLTVV.

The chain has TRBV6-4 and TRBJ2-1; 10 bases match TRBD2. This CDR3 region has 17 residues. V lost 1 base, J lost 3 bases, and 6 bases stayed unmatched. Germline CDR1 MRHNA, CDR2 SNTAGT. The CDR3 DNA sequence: TGTGCCAGCAGTGACTTGAGCGGGAGGGCCATCTACAATGAGCAGTTCTTC. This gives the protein CASSDLSGRAIYNEQFF.

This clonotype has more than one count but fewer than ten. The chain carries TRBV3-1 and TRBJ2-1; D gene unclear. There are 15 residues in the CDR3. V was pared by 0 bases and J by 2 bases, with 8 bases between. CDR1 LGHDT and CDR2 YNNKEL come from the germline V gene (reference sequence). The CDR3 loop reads CASSQERRPYNEQFF. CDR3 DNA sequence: TGTGCCAGCAGCCAAGAGCGTAGGCCCTACAATGAGCAGTTCTTC.

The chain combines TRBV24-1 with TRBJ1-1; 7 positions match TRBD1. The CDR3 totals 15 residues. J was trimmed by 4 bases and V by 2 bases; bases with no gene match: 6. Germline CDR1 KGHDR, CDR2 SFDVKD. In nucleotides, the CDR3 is TGTGCCACCAGTGATTCCAATGCAGGGGGCACTGAAGCTTTCTTT. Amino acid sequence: CATSDSNAGGTEAFF.

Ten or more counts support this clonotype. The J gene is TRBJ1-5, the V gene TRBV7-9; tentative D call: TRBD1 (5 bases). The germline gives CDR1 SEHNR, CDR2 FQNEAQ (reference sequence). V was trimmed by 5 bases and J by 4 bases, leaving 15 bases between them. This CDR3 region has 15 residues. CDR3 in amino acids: CASSPTIGANQPQHF. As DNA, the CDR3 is TGTGCCAGCAGCCCTACCATAGGGGCGAATCAGCCCCAGCATTTT.

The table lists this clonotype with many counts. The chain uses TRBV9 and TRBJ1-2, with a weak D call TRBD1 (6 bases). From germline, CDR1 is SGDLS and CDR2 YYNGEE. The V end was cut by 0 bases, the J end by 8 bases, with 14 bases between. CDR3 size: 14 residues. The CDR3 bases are TGTGCCAGCAGCGTAGCTCTCAGGGGCGAAGGCTACACCTTC. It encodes CASSVALRGEGYTF. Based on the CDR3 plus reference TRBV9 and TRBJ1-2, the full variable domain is DSGVTQTPKHLITATGQRVTLRCSPRSGDLSVYWYQQSLDQGLQFLIQYYNGEERAKGNILERFSAQQFPDLHSELNLSSLELGDSALYFCASSVALRGEGYTFGSGTRLTVV.

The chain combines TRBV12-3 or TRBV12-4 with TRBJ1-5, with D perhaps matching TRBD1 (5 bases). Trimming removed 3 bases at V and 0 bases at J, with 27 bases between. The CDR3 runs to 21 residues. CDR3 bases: TGTGCCAGCAGTTTCCACGCTTCCGGGACCGCGCAGGGCTATAGCAATCAGCCCCAGCATTTT. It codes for CASSFHASGTAQGYSNQPQHF.

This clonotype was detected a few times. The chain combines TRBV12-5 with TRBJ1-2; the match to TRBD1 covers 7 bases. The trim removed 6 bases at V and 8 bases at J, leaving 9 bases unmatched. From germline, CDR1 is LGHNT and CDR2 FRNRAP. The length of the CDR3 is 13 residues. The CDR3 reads CASGPDREGGYTF. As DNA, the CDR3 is TGTGCTAGTGGCCCAGACAGGGAGGGAGGCTACACCTTC.

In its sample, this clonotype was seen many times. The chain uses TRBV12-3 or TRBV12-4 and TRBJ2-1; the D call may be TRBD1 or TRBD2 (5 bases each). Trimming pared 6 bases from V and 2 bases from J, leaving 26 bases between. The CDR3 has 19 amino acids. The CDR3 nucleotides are TGTGCCAGCAGGCTAGGGACCAAGCGAGCAATCCCCACCTACAATGAGCAGTTCTTC. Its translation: CASRLGTKRAIPTYNEQFF.

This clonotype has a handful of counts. The DNA for the CDR3 is TGTGCCAGTAGTATAACCACTAGCGGGAGCCATGAGCAGTTCTTC. This sequence encodes CASSITTSGSHEQFF. The chain carries TRBV19 and TRBJ2-1; 11 bases fit TRBD2. The J segment lost 8 bases and the V segment lost 2 bases, leaving 5 bases of the junction unmatched. Germline V gives CDR1 LNHDA, CDR2 SQIVND (reference sequence). The CDR3 covers 15 residues. Combining the CDR3 with reference TRBV19 and TRBJ2-1 gives the whole variable domain DGGITQSPKYLFRKEGQNVTLSCEQNLNHDAMYWYRQDPGQGLRLIYYSQIVNDFQKGDIAEGYSVSREKKESFPLTVTSAQKNPTAFYLCASSITTSGSHEQFFGPGTRLTVL.

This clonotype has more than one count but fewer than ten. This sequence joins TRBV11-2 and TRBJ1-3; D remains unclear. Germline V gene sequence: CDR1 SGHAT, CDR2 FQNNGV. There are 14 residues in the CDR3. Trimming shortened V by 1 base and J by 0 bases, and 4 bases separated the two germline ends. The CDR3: CASSLGFSGNTIYF. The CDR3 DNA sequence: TGTGCCAGCAGCTTAGGTTTCTCTGGAAACACCATATATTTT.

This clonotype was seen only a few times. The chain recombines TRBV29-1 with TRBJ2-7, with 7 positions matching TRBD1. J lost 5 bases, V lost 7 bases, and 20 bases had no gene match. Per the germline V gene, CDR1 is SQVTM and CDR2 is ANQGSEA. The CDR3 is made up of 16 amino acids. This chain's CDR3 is CSARQGLFAFGDEQYF. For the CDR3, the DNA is TGCAGCGCTCGACAGGGTCTTTTTGCTTTTGGGGACGAGCAGTACTTC.

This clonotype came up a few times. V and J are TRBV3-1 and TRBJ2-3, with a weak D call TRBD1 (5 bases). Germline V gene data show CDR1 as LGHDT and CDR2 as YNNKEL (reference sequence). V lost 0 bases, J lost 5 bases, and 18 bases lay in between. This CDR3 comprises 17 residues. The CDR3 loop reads CASSQDRGEGAGDTQYF. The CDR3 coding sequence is TGTGCCAGCAGCCAAGATAGGGGTGAAGGGGCAGGAGATACGCAGTATTTT.